This T cell receptor beta chain was sequenced in a study of cytomegalovirus exposure and HLA in healthy donors. Looking at the study overall: The study's early data release held about 77 million unique TCRs from HLA-typed donors.

A remark on this clone: Its antigen is not identified.

Study-wide findings and caveats: Researchers reported from a later analysis that most CMV-associated TCR beta chains appeared HLA-restricted. A missense variant in DCLRE1C was later tied to TCR beta V- and J-gene trimming. Later on, an analysis tied under 20,000 TCR beta sequences to HLA alleles at 0.05 false discovery rate.

Trimming pared 2 bases from V and 8 bases from J, leaving 10 bases between. Germline V CDR1 and CDR2: MNHEY, SMNVEV (reference sequence). The CDR3 is made up of 13 amino acids. The primer mix had 60 Vbeta and 13 Jbeta primers. The assay was immunoSEQ multiplex PCR, and TCRdb's table has in-frame clones only and misses some. Among around 130,000 clones listed, around three quarters were seen once. The clonotype originates from a man in his forties in good health and CMV-seronegative. Sample: PBMCs. This chain joins TRBV27 and TRBJ2-1, with D possibly matching TRBD1 (6 bases). The CDR3 nucleotides read TGTGCCAGCAGTTTAAACAGGGCCCATGAGCAGTTCTTC. This gives the protein CASSLNRAHEQFF.